The 18 T cell receptor beta chains given below trace back to one sample, sequenced in a study of tumor-infiltrating lymphocytes in oesophageal squamous cell carcinoma. TCRdb processed the PCR reads anew with MiXCR; each CDR3 protein has one entry. The sample shows under 20,000 distinct CDR3 sequences, around 38% of them seen only once. Material for sequencing was blood. These receptors originate from a male donor with esophageal squamous cell carcinoma.

This clonotype has a count of ten or more. The rearrangement joins TRBV2 to TRBJ2-3; 9 positions agree with TRBD2. Germline CDR1 reads SNHLY; CDR2 reads FYNNEI. With V trimmed by 6 bases and J by 2 bases, 9 bases remained unmatched. This CDR3 has 16 residues. The CDR3 sequence: CASREIAGVVTDTQYF. CDR3 bases: TGTGCCAGCAGGGAAATAGCGGGAGTCGTCACAGATACGCAGTATTTT.

This clonotype was observed many times. V and J are TRBV24-1 and TRBJ2-1, with D perhaps TRBD2 (6 bases). Trimming took off 0 bases at V and 4 bases at J, with 12 bases between the two ends. The germline CDR1 and CDR2 sequences are KGHDR and SFDVKD. The CDR3 covers 16 residues. CDR3 DNA: TGTGCCACCAGTGATTTGTCGGCGGGGACTTACAATGAGCAGTTCTTC. Residues: CATSDLSAGTYNEQFF.

The chain joins TRBV6-1 to TRBJ2-4; 9 bases fit TRBD1. V was pared by 9 bases and J by 0 bases, with 6 bases of the junction left unmatched. Germline assignment: CDR1 MNHNS and CDR2 SASEGT. There are 15 residues in the CDR3. The CDR3 reads CASTGGSLAKNIQYF. CDR3 DNA: TGTGCCAGTACAGGGGGCTCCCTAGCCAAAAACATTCAGTACTTC.

Regarding this clonotype: The conserved phenylalanine or tryptophan normally closing the CDR3 is absent here, so this likely arose from a read error. It is unclear where the CDR3 begins or ends on the DNA, so no DNA is shown, and the CDR3 is as TCRdb lists it. The J gene is TRBJ2-6, the V gene TRBV7-2; the table's D call, TRBD2, has no DNA check behind it. The CDR3 is 18 amino acids in total, end residues counted. CDR1 SGHTA and CDR2 FQGNSA come from the germline V gene. This CDR3 is CASSSSTSGNGREQFFGA.

This clonotype was picked up many times. V is TRBV6-1 and J is TRBJ2-5; D remains unclear. In germline, CDR1 is MNHNS, CDR2 SASEGT. V lost 6 bases and J lost 0, with 8 bases in between. CDR3 size: 13 residues. The CDR3 loop is CASSPPYQETQYF. The CDR3 coding sequence is TGTGCCAGCAGCCCACCGTACCAAGAGACCCAGTACTTC.

This clonotype was picked up many times. This chain uses TRBV12-3 or TRBV12-4 with TRBJ2-7; D ambiguous. The germline V and J ends were trimmed by 6 bases and 6 bases, with 15 bases remaining between them. The CDR3 is 13 residues long. DNA of the CDR3: TGTGCCAGCAGCTTGCCCGGGCTAGGCGAGCAGTACTTC. Protein sequence: CASSLPGLGEQYF.

Worth noting for this clonotype: At one boundary the junction diverges from the germline segment, which might be a read error. This chain connects TRBV7-2 to TRBJ1-6; D gene unclear. The CDR3 is 13 residues long. Germline V gives CDR1 SGHTA, CDR2 FQGNSA. CDR3 amino acids: CASSLGPLYEQYF. In DNA form, the CDR3 reads TGTGCCAGCAGCTTAGGGCCCCTCTACGAGCAGTACTTT.

This chain connects TRBV7-2 to TRBJ1-1, with D maybe TRBD1 (5 bases). CDR1 and CDR2 (germline): SGHTA, FQGNSA. V was clipped by 1 base and J by 1 base, with 13 bases between them. This CDR3 is built from 16 residues. The CDR3 is CASSLVVGRTNTEAFF. CDR3 nucleotide sequence: TGTGCCAGCAGCTTAGTCGTGGGACGGACGAACACTGAAGCTTTCTTT.

The CDR3 loop reads CASKFETGLRRETQYF. The CDR3 DNA reads TGTGCCAGCAAATTTGAGACAGGGCTCAGACGGGAGACCCAGTACTTC. The genes are TRBV6-5 and TRBJ2-5; 7 nucleotides match TRBD1. The CDR3 is made up of 16 amino acids. Germline V CDR1 and CDR2: MNHEY, SVGAGI. V trimming: 7 bases; J trimming: 5 bases; junction bases outside the gene matches: 16.

This clonotype was detected a few times. V and J are TRBV12-3 or TRBV12-4 and TRBJ2-5; 7 nucleotides match TRBD2. V lost 5 bases to trimming and J lost 3 bases; unmatched junction nucleotides: 9. This CDR3 is 15 amino acids long. CDR3 loop: CASSLRTRSKETQYF. The CDR3 DNA follows: TGTGCCAGCAGTCTCCGGACTAGGTCCAAAGAGACCCAGTACTTC.

The chain uses TRBV11-2 and TRBJ2-5, with TRBD2 identical over 10 bases. The DNA end is a closer match to TRBJ2-1, so the J assignment may be wrong. CDR1 is SGHAT, CDR2 FQNNGV, per germline. The CDR3 extends over 14 amino acids. CDR3 sequence reads: CASSLAGEWNEQFF. The CDR3 DNA follows: TGTGCCAGCAGCCTAGCGGGAGAGTGGAATGAGCAGTTCTTC.

The chain joins TRBV7-3 to TRBJ2-5; D is uncertain. The J call could be wrong; TRBJ1-2 is a better fit for the DNA end. Germline V CDR1 and CDR2: SGHTA, FQGTGA. The CDR3 is 15 residues long. The CDR3 DNA is TGTGCCAGCAGCTTAACGCGAGGATCTAACTATGGCTACACCTTC. Its translation: CASSLTRGSNYGYTF.

In its sample, this clonotype was seen many times. The chain uses TRBV9 and TRBJ1-1; no firm D call. Between the trimmed V and J ends, which lost 4 bases and 3 bases, there was a span of 10 bases. The CDR3 sequence is 13 residues long. Germline lookup yields CDR1 SGDLS and CDR2 YYNGEE. CDR3 DNA sequence: TGTGCCAGCAGCATCTCCTGGGACACTGAAGCTTTCTTT. Protein: CASSISWDTEAFF.

The gene calls are TRBV7-6 and TRBJ2-1, with 8 nucleotides matching TRBD2. This CDR3 has 16 amino acids. The germline gives CDR1 SGHVS, CDR2 FNYEAQ. Unmatched junction bases numbered 8, after V lost 2 bases and J lost 5 bases. The CDR3 nucleotides are TGTGCCAGCAGCTTAATTGGCGGGAGGACCCACAATGAGCAGTTCTTC. This translates into CASSLIGGRTHNEQFF.

The count of this clonotype is one. The rearrangement links TRBV7-3 to TRBJ2-1; D not certain. The V end lost 0 bases, the J end lost 7 bases, and 13 bases lay between the germline ends. Per the germline V gene, CDR1 is SGHTA and CDR2 is FQGTGA. This CDR3 contains 15 residues. The CDR3 sequence: CASSLTDLDPNEQFF. The CDR3 DNA sequence: TGTGCCAGCAGCTTAACGGATTTGGACCCAAATGAGCAGTTCTTC.

This clonotype was found many times. A much larger clone is a single base away; this may be a read error. This chain connects TRBV7-8 to TRBJ2-3, with 9 bases matching TRBD1. Trimming cost V 5 bases and J 14 bases; bases outside gene matches: 17. Germline V gene lookup returns CDR1 SGHVS and CDR2 FQNEAQ. This CDR3 comprises 15 residues. CDR3 sequence: CASSGRTGADEKLYF. In DNA form, the CDR3 reads TGTGCCAGCAGCGGAAGGACAGGGGCCGACGAAAAACTGTATTTT.

In regard to this clonotype: As the CDR3 is not closed by the conserved phenylalanine or tryptophan, this likely results from a read error. It is unclear where the CDR3 begins or ends on the DNA, so no DNA is shown, and the CDR3 is as TCRdb lists it. The genes are TRBV12-5 and TRBJ1-1. The CDR3 has 16 amino acids, counting both end residues. Germline V gene lookup returns CDR1 LGHNT and CDR2 FRNRAP. CDR3 sequence: CASGENCDTMATPSVR.

This clonotype is medium-sized (0.01 to 0.1%) in the sample. The CDR3 bases are TGTGCCAGCAGCTTACCGAGGCAAGAGACCCAGTACTTC. Translated: CASSLPRQETQYF. The rearrangement joins TRBV7-3 to TRBJ2-5, with D uncertain. Trimming cost V 2 bases and J 2 bases, with 6 bases left between them. The CDR3 is 13 residues long. Germline lookup yields CDR1 SGHTA and CDR2 FQGTGA.